Detailed here is one TCR beta chain. The CDR3 totals 14 residues. Germline CDR1 and CDR2: SGHDT and YYEEEE. V gave up 4 bases and J gave up 8 bases; unmatched junction bases: 8. MiXCR was run by TCRdb on the RT-PCR reads, yielding one entry per CDR3 protein. The sample lists approximately 720,000 distinct CDR3 sequences, approximately 15% occurring once. The origin of this receptor is a female donor in good health, serving as a healthy control. The rearrangement joins TRBV5-6 to TRBJ1-4; the match to TRBD1 covers 7 bases. Material for sequencing was memory CD4+ T cells from blood. The CDR3 DNA reads as TGTGCCAGCAGCCGCCGGGACAGACCAGAAAAACTGTTTTTT. It translates to CASSRRDRPEKLFF.